One and the same sample provided the 17 T cell receptor beta chains below, sequenced in a study of blood T cell repertoires in COVID-19. Only in-frame clones appear in the TCRdb table, and some are missing; sequencing was by immunoSEQ multiplex PCR. The sample gives about 68,000 clones, roughly 85% of which show up once; 3.4% is in the top ten. Source material: peripheral blood. The receptors originated from a woman in her forties or fifties with COVID-19, enrolled during active disease.

This rearrangement joins TRBV12-3 or TRBV12-4 to TRBJ2-7, with 7 bases matching TRBD1. The CDR3 loop spans 12 amino acids. The ends lost 7 bases at V and 3 bases at J; junction bases unmatched: 3. The CDR3, as DNA: TGTGCCAGCACCCGGGACAGCTACGAGCAGTACTTC. This translates into CASTRDSYEQYF.

The chain is built from TRBV30 and TRBJ1-1; the D gene is possibly TRBD1 (5 bases). The germline CDR1 and CDR2 sequences are GTSNPN and SVGIG (reference sequence). There are 12 residues in the CDR3. Deletions cut 5 bases from V and 4 bases from J, with 11 bases between. The CDR3 sequence is CAWARRGTEAFF. As DNA, the CDR3 is TGTGCCTGGGCCCGTAGGGGCACTGAAGCTTTCTTT.

J is TRBJ2-1 and V is TRBV7-6; 8 bases match TRBD1. Germline V gives CDR1 SGHVS, CDR2 FNYEAQ. J lost 6 bases, V lost 5 bases, and 3 bases had no gene match. This CDR3 has 13 amino acids. The CDR3 DNA sequence: TGTGCCAGCAGCCTAGGGACAGGCAATGAGCAGTTCTTC. Amino acids: CASSLGTGNEQFF.

V and J are TRBV6-5 and TRBJ1-2; tentatively, D is TRBD1 (5 bases). Trimming took 2 bases from V and 6 from J, leaving 16 bases between them. The CDR3 is 15 amino acids. Germline V gene sequence: CDR1 MNHEY, CDR2 SVGAGI. CDR3 sequence: CASSYAGGVWNGYTF. The CDR3 coding sequence is TGTGCCAGCAGTTACGCTGGAGGGGTTTGGAATGGCTACACCTTC.

This clone has only a few counts. CDR3 bases: TGTGCCAGCAGCTTGGGCAGGGCACAGAGCTACTATGGCTACACCTTC. This encodes CASSLGRAQSYYGYTF. The V and J genes are TRBV5-4 and TRBJ1-2; D may be TRBD1 (5 bases). CDR1 and CDR2 from the germline V gene are SGHNT and YYREEE (reference sequence). Trimming cost V 0 bases and J 3 bases, with 15 bases left between them. There are 16 residues in the CDR3. Full variable domain (missing parts from reference TRBV5-4 and TRBJ1-2): ETGVTQSPTHLIKTRGQQVTLRCSSQSGHNTVSWYQQALGQGPQFIFQYYREEENGRGNFPPRFSGLQFPNYSSELNVNALELDDSALYLCASSLGRAQSYYGYTFGSGTRLTVV.

This chain joins TRBV19 and TRBJ1-6, with D maybe TRBD1 (5 bases). The V gene lost 5 bases and the J gene lost 8 bases, with 13 bases spanning the gap. The length of the CDR3 is 14 residues. Germline CDR1 is LNHDA and CDR2 is SQIVND (reference sequence). The CDR3 DNA sequence: TGTGCCAGTAGTCCTCGGGGGTTGGATTCACCCCTCCACTTT. This codes for CASSPRGLDSPLHF.

The rearrangement joins TRBV19 to TRBJ2-4; 9 nucleotides match TRBD1. The CDR3 is made up of 15 amino acids. Germline values: CDR1 LNHDA, CDR2 SQIVND (reference sequence). V dropped 4 bases and J dropped 5; count of bases not matched to a gene: 6. In DNA form, the CDR3 reads TGTGCCAGTAGTACGGACAGGGGAACCCAAAACATTCAGTACTTC. Translation: CASSTDRGTQNIQYF.

The V gene is TRBV6-5, the J gene TRBJ2-2; the D gene is possibly TRBD2 (6 bases). Germline assignment: CDR1 MNHEY and CDR2 SVGAGI. With 6 bases removed from V and 4 bases from J, the gap between germline ends came to 15 bases. The CDR3 sequence is 15 residues long. For the CDR3, the DNA is TGTGCCAGCAGCTTCCGGGACTCCTTCACCGGGGAGCTGTTTTTT. Amino acids: CASSFRDSFTGELFF.

The rearrangement links TRBV2 to TRBJ1-5, with 8 bases lining up with TRBD1. This CDR3 is 17 amino acids long. CDR1 and CDR2 from the germline V gene are SNHLY and FYNNEI. V lost 4 bases to trimming and J lost 0 bases; unmatched junction nucleotides: 8. The CDR3 region is CASSGQGNPYSNQPQHF. CDR3 sequence (DNA): TGTGCCAGCAGTGGACAGGGGAACCCCTATAGCAATCAGCCCCAGCATTTT.

This chain connects TRBV6-6 to TRBJ1-1; no reliable D call. Looked up from germline, CDR1 is MNHNY and CDR2 is SVGAGI (reference sequence). V lost 10 bases, J lost 6 bases, and 18 bases lay in between. The CDR3 covers 13 residues. CDR3 amino acids: CATDPREGSEAFF. The CDR3 DNA sequence: TGTGCCACCGACCCCCGGGAGGGATCTGAAGCTTTCTTT.

The V gene is TRBV23-1, the J gene TRBJ2-3, with TRBD1 as a possible D gene (5 bases). TRBV23-1 is designated an ORF whose function remains uncertain. The CDR3 extends over 14 amino acids. V was cut by 5 bases and J by 2 bases, with 11 bases left in between. CDR3 in amino acids: CASSEKGSTDTQYF. The CDR3 nucleotides read TGCGCCAGCAGTGAAAAGGGGTCCACAGATACGCAGTATTTT.

The chain joins TRBV27 to TRBJ2-5, with 10 bases matching TRBD1. Germline loops: CDR1 MNHEY, CDR2 SMNVEV (reference sequence). The V segment lost 3 bases and the J segment 5 bases; nucleotides outside the gene matches: 6. The CDR3 loop spans 15 amino acids. CDR3 coding DNA: TGTGCCAGCAGTTTCACGACAGGGGGCAGGGAGACCCAGTACTTC. Its protein is CASSFTTGGRETQYF.

The chain couples TRBV30 to TRBJ2-2; D might be TRBD2 (5 bases). V was shortened by 4 bases and J by 3 bases, with 9 bases between the two germline ends. The CDR3 length is 13 residues. The germline CDR1 and CDR2 sequences are GTSNPN and SVGIG (reference sequence). Written as DNA, the CDR3 is TGTGCCTGGATTCTAGCCCACACCGGGGAGCTGTTTTTT. Translating it yields CAWILAHTGELFF.

The V gene is TRBV13, the J gene TRBJ1-1; D not certain. Per the germline V gene, CDR1 is PRHDT and CDR2 is FYEKMQ (reference sequence). Trimming took off 3 bases at V and 2 bases at J, with 7 bases between the two ends. CDR3 size: 13 residues. CDR3 sequence reads: CASSFGLNTEAFF. CDR3 coding DNA: TGTGCCAGCAGCTTCGGACTAAACACTGAAGCTTTCTTT.

This chain connects TRBV28 to TRBJ1-4, with D uncertain. Trimming removed 6 bases at V and 8 bases at J, with 7 bases between. The CDR3 has 11 amino acids. Germline V CDR1 and CDR2: MDHEN, SYDVKM. The CDR3 spells CASSQKEKLFF. The CDR3 DNA reads as TGTGCCAGCAGCCAGAAAGAAAAACTGTTTTTT.

The V call is TRBV30, the J call TRBJ1-5, with 9 bases lining up with TRBD1. Trimming at V came to 2 bases and at J to 7 bases, leaving 3 bases not matched to a gene. Germline V CDR1 and CDR2: GTSNPN, SVGIG (reference sequence). The CDR3 consists of 13 residues. The CDR3 region has the DNA TGTGCCTGGAGTACGGACAGGGGCCAGCCCCAGCATTTT. It is translated as CAWSTDRGQPQHF.

The CDR3 reads CASSPYREETQYF. The CDR3 region has the DNA TGTGCCAGCAGCCCCTACAGGGAAGAGACCCAGTACTTC. J is TRBJ2-5 and V is TRBV7-3; possible D gene TRBD1, 6 bases. In germline, CDR1 is SGHTA, CDR2 FQGTGA. Between the trimmed V and J ends, which lost 5 bases and 3 bases, there was a span of 10 bases. This CDR3 is built from 13 residues. Based on the CDR3 plus reference TRBV7-3 and TRBJ2-5, the full variable domain is GAGVSQTPSNKVTEKGKYVELRCDPISGHTALYWYRQSLGQGPEFLIYFQGTGAADDSGLPNDRFFAVRPEGSVSTLKIQRTERGDSAVYLCASSPYREETQYFGPGTRLLVL.